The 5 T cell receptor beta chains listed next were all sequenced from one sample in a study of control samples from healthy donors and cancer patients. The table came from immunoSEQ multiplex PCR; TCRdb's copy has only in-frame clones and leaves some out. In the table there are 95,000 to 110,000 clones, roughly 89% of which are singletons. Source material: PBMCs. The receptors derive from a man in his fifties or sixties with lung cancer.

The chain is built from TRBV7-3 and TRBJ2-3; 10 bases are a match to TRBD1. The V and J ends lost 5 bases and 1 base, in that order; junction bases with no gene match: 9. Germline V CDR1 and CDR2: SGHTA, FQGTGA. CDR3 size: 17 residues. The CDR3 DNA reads TGTGCCAGCAGCGAGACAGGGGGCGGACCTGGCACAGATACGCAGTATTTT. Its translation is CASSETGGGPGTDTQYF. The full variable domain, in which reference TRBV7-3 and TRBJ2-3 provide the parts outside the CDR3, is GAGVSQTPSNKVTEKGKYVELRCDPISGHTALYWYRQSLGQGPEFLIYFQGTGAADDSGLPNDRFFAVRPEGSVSTLKIQRTERGDSAVYLCASSETGGGPGTDTQYFGPGTRLTVL.

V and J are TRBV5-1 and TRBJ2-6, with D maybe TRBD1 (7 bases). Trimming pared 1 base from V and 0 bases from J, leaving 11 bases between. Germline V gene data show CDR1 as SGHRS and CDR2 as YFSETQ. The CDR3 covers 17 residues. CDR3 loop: CASSLPGGFSGANVLTF. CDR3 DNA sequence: TGCGCCAGCAGCTTGCCAGGGGGGTTCTCTGGGGCCAACGTCCTGACTTTC.

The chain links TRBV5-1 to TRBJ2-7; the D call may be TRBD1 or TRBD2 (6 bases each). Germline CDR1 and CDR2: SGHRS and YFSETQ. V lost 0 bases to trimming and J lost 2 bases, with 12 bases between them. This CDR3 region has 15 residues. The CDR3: CASSLGSGGPYEQYF. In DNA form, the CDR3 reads TGCGCCAGCAGCTTGGGGTCCGGGGGCCCCTACGAGCAGTACTTC. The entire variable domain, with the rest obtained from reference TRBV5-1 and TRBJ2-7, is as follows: KAGVTQTPRYLIKTRGQQVTLSCSPISGHRSVSWYQQTPGQGLQFLFEYFSETQRNKGNFPGRFSGRQFSNSRSEMNVSTLELGDSALYLCASSLGSGGPYEQYFGPGTRLTVT.

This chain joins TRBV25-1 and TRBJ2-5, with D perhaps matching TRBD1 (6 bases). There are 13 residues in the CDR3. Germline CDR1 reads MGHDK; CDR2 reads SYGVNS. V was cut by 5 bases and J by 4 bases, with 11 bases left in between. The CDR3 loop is CASSKQGVETQYF. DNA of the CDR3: TGTGCCAGCAGTAAACAGGGCGTAGAGACCCAGTACTTC. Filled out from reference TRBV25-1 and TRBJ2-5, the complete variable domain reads EADIYQTPRYLVIGTGKKITLECSQTMGHDKMYWYQQDPGMELHLIHYSYGVNSTEKGDLSSESTVSRIRTEHFPLTLESARPSHTSQYLCASSKQGVETQYFGPGTRLLVL.

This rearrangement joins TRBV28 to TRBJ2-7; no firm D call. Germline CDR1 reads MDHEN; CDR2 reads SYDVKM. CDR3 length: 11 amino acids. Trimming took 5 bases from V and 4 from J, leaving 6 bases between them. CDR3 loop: CASSRTYEQYF. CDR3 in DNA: TGTGCCAGCAGTCGGACGTACGAGCAGTACTTC.